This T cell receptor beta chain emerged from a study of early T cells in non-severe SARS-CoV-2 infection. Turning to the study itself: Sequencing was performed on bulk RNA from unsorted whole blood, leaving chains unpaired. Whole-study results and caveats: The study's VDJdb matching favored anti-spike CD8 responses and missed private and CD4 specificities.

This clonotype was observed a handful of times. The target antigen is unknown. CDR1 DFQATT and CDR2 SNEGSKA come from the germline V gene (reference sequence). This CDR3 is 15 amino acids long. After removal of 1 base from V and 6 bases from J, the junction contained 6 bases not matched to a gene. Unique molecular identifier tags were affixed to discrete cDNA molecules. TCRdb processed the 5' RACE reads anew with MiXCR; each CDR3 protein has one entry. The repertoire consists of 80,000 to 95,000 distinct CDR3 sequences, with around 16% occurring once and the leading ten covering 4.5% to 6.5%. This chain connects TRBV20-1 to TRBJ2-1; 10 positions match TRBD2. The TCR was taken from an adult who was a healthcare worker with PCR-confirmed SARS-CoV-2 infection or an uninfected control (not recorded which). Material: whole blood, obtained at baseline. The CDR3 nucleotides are TGCAGTGCTAGAGTTACTAGCGGGATCCCCAATGAGCAGTTCTTC. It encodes CSARVTSGIPNEQFF.